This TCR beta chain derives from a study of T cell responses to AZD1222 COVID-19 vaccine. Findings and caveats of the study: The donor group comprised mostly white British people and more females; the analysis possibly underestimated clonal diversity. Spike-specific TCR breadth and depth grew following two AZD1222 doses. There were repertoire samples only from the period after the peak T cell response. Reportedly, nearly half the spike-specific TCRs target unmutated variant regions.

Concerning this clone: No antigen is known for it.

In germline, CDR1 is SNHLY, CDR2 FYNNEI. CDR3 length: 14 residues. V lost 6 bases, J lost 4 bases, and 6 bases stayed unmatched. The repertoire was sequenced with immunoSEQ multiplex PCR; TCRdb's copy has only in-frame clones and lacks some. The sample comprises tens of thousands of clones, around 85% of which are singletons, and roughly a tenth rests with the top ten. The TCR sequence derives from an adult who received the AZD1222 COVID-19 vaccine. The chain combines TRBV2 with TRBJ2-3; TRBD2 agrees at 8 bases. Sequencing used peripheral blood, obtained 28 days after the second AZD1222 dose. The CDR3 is CASRRTGGADTQYF. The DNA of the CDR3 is TGTGCCAGCAGAAGGACCGGGGGGGCAGATACGCAGTATTTT.